This T cell receptor (beta chain) was found in a study of PD-L1 blockade in urothelial cancer. This CDR3 has 14 amino acids. Trimming removed 6 bases from V and 6 bases from J, with 18 bases in between. Germline V gene lookup returns CDR1 LNHDA and CDR2 SQIVND (reference sequence). TCRdb keeps only in-frame clones here, not all; method: immunoSEQ multiplex PCR. The sample lists about 70,000 clones, under 90% occurring once. The sequencing here drew on PBMCs, taken around atezolizumab (anti-PD-L1) treatment. This TCR came from a man aged 70-80 years with urothelial cancer. This chain joins TRBV19 and TRBJ2-7; D possibly corresponds to TRBD1 (6 bases). The CDR3 sequence: CASRDSGGASEQYF. The CDR3 DNA reads TGTGCCAGTAGGGACAGCGGCGGAGCTAGCGAGCAGTACTTC. Variable domain in full (rest from reference TRBV19 and TRBJ2-7): DGGITQSPKYLFRKEGQNVTLSCEQNLNHDAMYWYRQDPGQGLRLIYYSQIVNDFQKGDIAEGYSVSREKKESFPLTVTSAQKNPTAFYLCASRDSGGASEQYFGPGTRLTVT.